One and the same sample provided the 8 T cell receptor beta chains below, sequenced in a study of blood T cell repertoires in COVID-19. Sequencing was performed with immunoSEQ multiplex PCR; in TCRdb, only in-frame clones are kept and a portion is missing. The sample yields 40,000 to 65,000 clones, approximately 84% seen once. Sequencing was done on a sample of peripheral blood. The receptors stem from a human donor with active or convalescent COVID-19. The donor label of this sample is uncertain.

This clone has just a few counts. The chain recombines TRBV30 with TRBJ1-6; D gene unclear. Trimming took off 0 bases at V and 5 bases at J, with 8 bases between the two ends. CDR3 size: 14 residues. The germline V gene encodes CDR1 GTSNPN and CDR2 SVGIG (reference sequence). The CDR3 DNA reads as TGTGCCTGGAGTGTGTCACAAAATAATTCACCCCTCCACTTT. Its protein product is CAWSVSQNNSPLHF.

The V gene is TRBV28, the J gene TRBJ2-3, with D perhaps matching TRBD1 (5 bases). V shed 5 bases and J shed 3 bases, with 12 bases lying between them. CDR1 MDHEN and CDR2 SYDVKM come from the germline V gene. The CDR3 totals 14 residues. The DNA for the CDR3 is TGTGCCAGCAGTCCCCAGGGTAGAACAGATACGCAGTATTTT. Protein: CASSPQGRTDTQYF.

J is TRBJ2-3 and V is TRBV5-1, with 8 bases matching TRBD2. Germline-derived CDR1 and CDR2 are SGHRS and YFSETQ. The CDR3 is 15 residues long. Unmatched junction bases numbered 4, after V lost 2 bases and J lost 2 bases. CDR3 sequence reads: CASSFSGTLTDTQYF. Written as DNA, the CDR3 is TGCGCCAGCAGCTTTAGCGGGACCCTCACAGATACGCAGTATTTT.

This chain connects TRBV10-1 to TRBJ2-1; TRBD2 matches at 8 bases. The CDR3 covers 16 residues. CDR1 and CDR2 from the germline V gene are WNHNN and SYGVQD (reference sequence). With V trimmed by 2 bases and J by 0 bases, 3 bases remained unmatched. The CDR3 protein is CASSEAGGLSYNEQFF. DNA of the CDR3: TGCGCCAGCAGTGAGGCGGGAGGCCTCTCCTACAATGAGCAGTTCTTC.

The CDR3: CASPRVDRAFF. As DNA, the CDR3 is TGTGCCAGCCCCCGAGTCGACAGGGCTTTCTTT. V usage is TRBV2 and J usage is TRBJ1-1; a possible D gene is TRBD1 (6 bases). Per germline, CDR1 SNHLY and CDR2 FYNNEI. The V end was cut by 8 bases, the J end by 11 bases, with 15 bases between. This CDR3 has 11 residues.

The chain is built from TRBV5-8 and TRBJ2-1, with a possible D match to TRBD2 (5 bases). The CDR3 runs 13 residues. CDR1 is SGHTS and CDR2 is YDEGEE in the germline V gene. V was clipped by 1 base and J by 6 bases, with 8 bases between them. The CDR3 here is CASSLRGGNEQFF. The CDR3 DNA is TGTGCCAGCAGCTTGCGCGGAGGCAATGAGCAGTTCTTC.

V is TRBV3-1 (or the pseudogene TRBV3-2) and J is TRBJ1-5; D remains ambiguous. V lost 1 base and J 0 bases, leaving 7 bases between the germline ends. CDR3 length: 15 residues. The V gene's germline CDR1 is LGHDT and CDR2 YNNKEL (reference sequence). The CDR3 here is CASSQGRSSNQPQHF. The CDR3 coding sequence is TGTGCCAGCAGCCAAGGCAGGTCTAGCAATCAGCCCCAGCATTTT.

The chain's CDR3 is CASSQRTPGETQYF. The CDR3 DNA follows: TGTGCCAGCAGCCAACGGACACCCGGGGAGACCCAGTACTTC. The genes are TRBV4-2 and TRBJ2-5; TRBD1 is a possible D gene (5 bases). The CDR3 length is 14 residues. The V gene lost 2 bases and the J gene lost 5 bases, with 12 bases spanning the gap. The germline gives CDR1 LGHNA, CDR2 YNFKEQ.